This T cell receptor beta chain was observed in a study of human thymus T cells. With respect to this clone: Its antigen is not identified.

Some clones are missing from TCRdb's copy, which holds only in-frame ones; the method was immunoSEQ multiplex PCR. Found here are approximately 46,000 clones, roughly 94% of them singletons; the top ten hold over 0.15%. Study results and caveats: There appeared to be biased usage of V and J genes in thymic and blood repertoires.

This CDR3 is 14 amino acids long. Germline values: CDR1 SNHLY, CDR2 FYNNEI. With V trimmed by 2 bases and J by 2 bases, 3 bases remained unmatched. The sample comprised blood. This TCR was sampled from a girl under three years old with a congenital heart defect but otherwise immunologically healthy. The rearrangement uses TRBV2 and TRBJ2-7, with TRBD2 matching 7 bases. CDR3 sequence (DNA): TGTGCCAGCAGTGAACGGGGGGTCCCCTACGAGCAGTACTTC. This gives the protein CASSERGVPYEQYF.